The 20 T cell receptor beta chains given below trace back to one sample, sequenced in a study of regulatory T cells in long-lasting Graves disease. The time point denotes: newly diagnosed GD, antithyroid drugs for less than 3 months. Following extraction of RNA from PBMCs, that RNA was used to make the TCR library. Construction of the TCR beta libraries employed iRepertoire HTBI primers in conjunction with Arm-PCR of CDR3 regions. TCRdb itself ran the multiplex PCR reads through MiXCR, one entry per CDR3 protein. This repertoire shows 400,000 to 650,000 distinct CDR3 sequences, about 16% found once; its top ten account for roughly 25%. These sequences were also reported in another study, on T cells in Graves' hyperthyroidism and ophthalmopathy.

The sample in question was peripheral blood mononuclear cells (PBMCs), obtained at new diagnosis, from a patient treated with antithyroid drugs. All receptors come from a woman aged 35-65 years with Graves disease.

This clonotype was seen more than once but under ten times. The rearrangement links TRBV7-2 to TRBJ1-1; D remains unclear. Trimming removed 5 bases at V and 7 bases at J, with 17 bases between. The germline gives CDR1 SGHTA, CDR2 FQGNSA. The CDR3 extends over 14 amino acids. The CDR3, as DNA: TGTGCCAGCAGCACACCCGGAATTTCGAGTGAAGCTTTCTTT. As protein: CASSTPGISSEAFF.

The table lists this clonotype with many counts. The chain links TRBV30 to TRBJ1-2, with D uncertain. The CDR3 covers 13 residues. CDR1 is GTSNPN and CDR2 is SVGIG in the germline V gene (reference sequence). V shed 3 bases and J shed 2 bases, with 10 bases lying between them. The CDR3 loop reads CAWSPGGNYGYTF. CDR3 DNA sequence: TGTGCCTGGAGCCCTGGAGGGAACTATGGCTACACCTTC.

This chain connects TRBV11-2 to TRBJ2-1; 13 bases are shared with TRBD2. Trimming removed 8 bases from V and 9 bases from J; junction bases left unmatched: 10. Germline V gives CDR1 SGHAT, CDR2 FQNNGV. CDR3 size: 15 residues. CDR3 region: CASETSGGAGGEQFF. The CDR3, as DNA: TGTGCCAGCGAAACTAGCGGGGGGGCCGGGGGTGAGCAGTTCTTC.

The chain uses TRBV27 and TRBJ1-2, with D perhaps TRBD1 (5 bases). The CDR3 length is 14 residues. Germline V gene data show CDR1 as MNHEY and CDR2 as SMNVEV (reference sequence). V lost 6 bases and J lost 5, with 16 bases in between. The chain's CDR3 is CASSLRGSGYGYTF. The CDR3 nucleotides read TGTGCCAGCAGCTTAAGAGGGTCAGGGTATGGCTACACCTTC.

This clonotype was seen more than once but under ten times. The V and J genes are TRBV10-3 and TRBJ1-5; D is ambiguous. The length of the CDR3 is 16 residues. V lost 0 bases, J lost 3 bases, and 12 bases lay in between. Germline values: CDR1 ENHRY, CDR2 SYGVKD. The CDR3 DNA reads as TGTGCCATCAGTGAGTCTCGGGGAAGGGACAATCAGCCCCAGCATTTT. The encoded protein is CAISESRGRDNQPQHF.

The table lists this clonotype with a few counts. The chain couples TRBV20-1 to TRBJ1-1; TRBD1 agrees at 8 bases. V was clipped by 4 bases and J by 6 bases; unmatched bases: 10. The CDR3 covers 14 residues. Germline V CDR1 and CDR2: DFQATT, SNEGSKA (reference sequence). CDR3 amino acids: CSAKQGGLTSEAFF. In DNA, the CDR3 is TGCAGTGCTAAACAGGGGGGTCTGACTTCTGAAGCTTTCTTT.

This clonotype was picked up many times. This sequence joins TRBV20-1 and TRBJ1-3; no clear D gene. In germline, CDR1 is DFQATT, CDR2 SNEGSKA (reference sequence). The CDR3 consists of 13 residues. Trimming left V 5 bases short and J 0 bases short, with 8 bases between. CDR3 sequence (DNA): TGCAGTGCTTCGTACTCCTCTGGAAACACCATATATTTT. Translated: CSASYSSGNTIYF.

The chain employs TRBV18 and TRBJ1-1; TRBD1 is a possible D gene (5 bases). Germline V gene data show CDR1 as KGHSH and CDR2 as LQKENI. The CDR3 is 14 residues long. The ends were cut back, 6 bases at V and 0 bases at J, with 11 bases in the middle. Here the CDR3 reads CASSPGLVNTEAFF. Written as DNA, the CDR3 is TGTGCCAGCTCTCCGGGACTCGTGAACACTGAAGCTTTCTTT.

The CDR3 reads CASSFETVNSPLHF. The DNA of the CDR3 is TGTGCCAGCAGTTTTGAGACAGTTAATTCACCCCTCCACTTT. This chain connects TRBV27 to TRBJ1-6; D is perhaps TRBD1 (5 bases). The germline V and J ends were trimmed by 3 bases and 6 bases, with 9 bases remaining between them. The CDR3 length is 14 residues. From germline, CDR1 is MNHEY and CDR2 SMNVEV (reference sequence).

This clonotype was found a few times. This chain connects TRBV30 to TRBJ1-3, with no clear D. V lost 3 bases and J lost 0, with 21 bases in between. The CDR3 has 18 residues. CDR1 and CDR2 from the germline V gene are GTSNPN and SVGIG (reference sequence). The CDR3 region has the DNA TGTGCCTGGAGCAATCTGGATTCCTACGCGAGCTCTGGAAACACCATATATTTT. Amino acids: CAWSNLDSYASSGNTIYF.

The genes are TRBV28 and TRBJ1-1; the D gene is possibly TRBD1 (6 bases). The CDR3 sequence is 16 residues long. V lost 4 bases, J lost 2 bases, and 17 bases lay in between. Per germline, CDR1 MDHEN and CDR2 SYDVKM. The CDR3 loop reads CASSYLQGGGNTEAFF. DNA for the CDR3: TGTGCCAGCAGTTACTTACAGGGAGGGGGTAACACTGAAGCTTTCTTT.

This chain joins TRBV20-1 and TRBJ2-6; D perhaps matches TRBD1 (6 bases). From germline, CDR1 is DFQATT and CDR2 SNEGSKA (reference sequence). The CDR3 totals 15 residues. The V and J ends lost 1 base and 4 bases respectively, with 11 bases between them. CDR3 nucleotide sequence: TGCAGTGCTAGAGCAGGGGAGTCCGGGGCCAACGTCCTGACTTTC. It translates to CSARAGESGANVLTF.

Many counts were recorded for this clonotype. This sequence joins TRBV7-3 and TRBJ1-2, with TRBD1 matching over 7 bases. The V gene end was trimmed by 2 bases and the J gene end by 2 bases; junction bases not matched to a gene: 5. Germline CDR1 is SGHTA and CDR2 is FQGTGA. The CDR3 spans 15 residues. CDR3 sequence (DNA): TGTGCCAGCAGCTTATCCGGACAGGCCAACTATGGCTACACCTTC. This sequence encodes CASSLSGQANYGYTF.

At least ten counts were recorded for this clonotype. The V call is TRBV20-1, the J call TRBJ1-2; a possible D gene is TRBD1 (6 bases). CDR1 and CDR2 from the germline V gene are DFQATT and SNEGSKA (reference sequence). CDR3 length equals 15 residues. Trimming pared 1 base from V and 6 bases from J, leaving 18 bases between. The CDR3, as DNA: TGCAGTGCTAGAGTTGGGAGGACAGCGACGGATGGCTACACCTTC. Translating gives CSARVGRTATDGYTF.

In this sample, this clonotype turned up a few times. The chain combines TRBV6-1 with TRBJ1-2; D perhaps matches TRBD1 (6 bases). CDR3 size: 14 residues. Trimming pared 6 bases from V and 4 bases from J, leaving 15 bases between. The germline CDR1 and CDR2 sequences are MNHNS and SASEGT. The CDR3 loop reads CASSSLGQFYGYTF. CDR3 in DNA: TGTGCCAGCAGCTCCCTCGGACAGTTCTATGGCTACACCTTC.

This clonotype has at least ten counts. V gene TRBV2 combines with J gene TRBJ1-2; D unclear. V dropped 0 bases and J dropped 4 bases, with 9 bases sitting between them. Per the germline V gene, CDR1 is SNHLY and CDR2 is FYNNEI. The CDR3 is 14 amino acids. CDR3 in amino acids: CASSEAGRAYGYTF. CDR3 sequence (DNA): TGTGCCAGCAGTGAAGCGGGTAGAGCCTATGGCTACACCTTC. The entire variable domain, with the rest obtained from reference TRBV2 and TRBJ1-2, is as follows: EPEVTQTPSHQVTQMGQEVILRCVPISNHLYFYWYRQILGQKVEFLVSFYNNEISEKSEIFDDQFSVERPDGSNFTLKIRSTKLEDSAMYFCASSEAGRAYGYTFGSGTRLTVV.

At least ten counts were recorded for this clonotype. CDR3 in amino acids: CASSVGGNRDEQFF. CDR3 DNA sequence: TGTGCCAGCAGCGTAGGGGGCAATAGAGATGAGCAGTTCTTC. The rearrangement uses TRBV9 and TRBJ2-1; possibly TRBD1 for D (5 bases). The V end lost 0 bases, the J end lost 8 bases, and 12 bases lay between the germline ends. The CDR3 loop spans 14 amino acids. CDR1 SGDLS and CDR2 YYNGEE come from the germline V gene.

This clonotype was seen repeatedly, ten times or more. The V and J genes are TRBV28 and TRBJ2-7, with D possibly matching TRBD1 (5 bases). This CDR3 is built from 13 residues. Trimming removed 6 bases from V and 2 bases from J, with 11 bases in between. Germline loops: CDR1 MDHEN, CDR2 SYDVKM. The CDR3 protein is CASSLREPYEQYF. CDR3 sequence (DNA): TGTGCCAGCAGCCTCAGGGAACCCTACGAGCAGTACTTC.

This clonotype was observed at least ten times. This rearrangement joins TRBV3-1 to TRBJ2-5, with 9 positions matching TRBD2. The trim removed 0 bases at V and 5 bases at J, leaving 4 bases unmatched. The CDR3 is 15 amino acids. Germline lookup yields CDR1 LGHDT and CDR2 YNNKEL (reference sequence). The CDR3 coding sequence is TGTGCCAGCAGCCAAGAGGGGACTAGCCTCGAGACCCAGTACTTC. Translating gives CASSQEGTSLETQYF.

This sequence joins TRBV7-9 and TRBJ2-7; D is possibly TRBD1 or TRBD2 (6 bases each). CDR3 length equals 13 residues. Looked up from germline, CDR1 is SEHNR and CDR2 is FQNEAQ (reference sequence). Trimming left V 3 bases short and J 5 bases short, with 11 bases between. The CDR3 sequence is CASSFRGTDEQYF. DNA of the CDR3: TGTGCCAGCAGCTTTAGGGGGACTGACGAGCAGTACTTC.